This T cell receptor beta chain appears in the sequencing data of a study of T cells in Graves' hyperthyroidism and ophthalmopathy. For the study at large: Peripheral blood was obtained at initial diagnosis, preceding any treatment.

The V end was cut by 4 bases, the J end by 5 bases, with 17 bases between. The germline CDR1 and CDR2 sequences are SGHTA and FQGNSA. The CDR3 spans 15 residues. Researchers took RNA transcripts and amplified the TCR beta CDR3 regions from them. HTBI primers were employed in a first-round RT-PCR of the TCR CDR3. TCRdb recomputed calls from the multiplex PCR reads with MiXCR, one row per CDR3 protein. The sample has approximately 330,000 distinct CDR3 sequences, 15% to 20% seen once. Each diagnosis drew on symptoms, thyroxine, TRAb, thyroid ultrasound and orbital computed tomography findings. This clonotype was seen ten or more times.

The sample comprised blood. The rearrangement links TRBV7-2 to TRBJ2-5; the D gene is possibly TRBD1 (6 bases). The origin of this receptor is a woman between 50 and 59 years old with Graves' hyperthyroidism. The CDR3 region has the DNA TGTGCCAGCAGCTCGAGGGGGTCTGGGCCCGAGACCCAGTACTTC. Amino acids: CASSSRGSGPETQYF.